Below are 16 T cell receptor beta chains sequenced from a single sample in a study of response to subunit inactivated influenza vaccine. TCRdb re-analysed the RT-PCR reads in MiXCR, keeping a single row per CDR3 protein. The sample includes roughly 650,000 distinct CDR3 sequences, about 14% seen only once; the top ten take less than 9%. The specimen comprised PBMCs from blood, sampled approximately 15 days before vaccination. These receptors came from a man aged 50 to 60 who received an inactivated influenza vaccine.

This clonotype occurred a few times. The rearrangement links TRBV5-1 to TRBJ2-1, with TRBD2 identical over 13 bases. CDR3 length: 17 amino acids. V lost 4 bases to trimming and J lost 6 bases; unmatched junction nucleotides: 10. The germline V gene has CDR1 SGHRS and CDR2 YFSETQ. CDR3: CASSPWTSGREGNEQFF. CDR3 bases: TGCGCCAGCAGCCCATGGACTAGCGGGAGAGAAGGCAATGAGCAGTTCTTC.

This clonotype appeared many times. The CDR3 DNA is TGCGCCAGCAGCCGGGACAGTTCCACAGATACGCAGTATTTT. Translation gives CASSRDSSTDTQYF. This sequence joins TRBV5-1 and TRBJ2-3; 7 bases agree with TRBD1. Germline-derived CDR1 and CDR2 are SGHRS and YFSETQ. This CDR3 contains 14 residues. The ends lost 4 bases at V and 2 bases at J; junction bases unmatched: 4.

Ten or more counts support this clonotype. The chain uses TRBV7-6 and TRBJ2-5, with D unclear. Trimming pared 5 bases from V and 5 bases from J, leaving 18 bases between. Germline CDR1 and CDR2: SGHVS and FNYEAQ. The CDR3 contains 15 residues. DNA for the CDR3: TGTGCCAGCAGCCCCGGTAATAGTTATATCGAGACCCAGTACTTC. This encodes CASSPGNSYIETQYF. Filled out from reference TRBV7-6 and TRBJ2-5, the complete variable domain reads GAGVSQSPRYKVTKRGQDVALRCDPISGHVSLYWYRQALGQGPEFLTYFNYEAQQDKSGLPNDRFSAERPEGSISTLTIQRTEQRDSAMYRCASSPGNSYIETQYFGPGTRLLVL.

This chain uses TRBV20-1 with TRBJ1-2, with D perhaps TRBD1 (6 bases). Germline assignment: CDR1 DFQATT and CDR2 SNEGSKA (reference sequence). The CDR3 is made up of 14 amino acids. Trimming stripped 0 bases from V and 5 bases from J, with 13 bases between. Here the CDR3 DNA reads TGCAGTGCTAGAGAGCTGACAGGTCCTTATGGCTACACCTTC. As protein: CSARELTGPYGYTF.

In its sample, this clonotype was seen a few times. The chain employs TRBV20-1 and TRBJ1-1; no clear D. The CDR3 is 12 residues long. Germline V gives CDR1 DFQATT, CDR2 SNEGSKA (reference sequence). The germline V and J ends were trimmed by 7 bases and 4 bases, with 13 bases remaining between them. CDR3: CSVRKSATEAFF. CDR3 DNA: TGCAGTGTCAGGAAAAGCGCCACTGAAGCTTTCTTT.

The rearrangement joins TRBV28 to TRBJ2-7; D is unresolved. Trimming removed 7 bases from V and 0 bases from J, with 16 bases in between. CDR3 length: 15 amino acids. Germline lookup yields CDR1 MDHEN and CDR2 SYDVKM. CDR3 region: CASMSFGLSSYEQYF. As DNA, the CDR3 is TGTGCCAGCATGAGTTTCGGTCTTAGCTCCTACGAGCAGTACTTC.

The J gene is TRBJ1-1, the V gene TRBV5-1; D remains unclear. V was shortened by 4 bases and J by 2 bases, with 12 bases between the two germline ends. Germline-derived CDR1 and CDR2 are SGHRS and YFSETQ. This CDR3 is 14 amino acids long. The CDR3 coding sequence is TGCGCCAGCAGCCCGCCGTCGGGTAACACTGAAGCTTTCTTT. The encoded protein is CASSPPSGNTEAFF.

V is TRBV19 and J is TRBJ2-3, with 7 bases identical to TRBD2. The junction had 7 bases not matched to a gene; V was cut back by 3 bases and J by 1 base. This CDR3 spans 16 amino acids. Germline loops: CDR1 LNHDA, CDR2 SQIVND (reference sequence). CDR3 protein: CASSIVAGVGTDTQYF. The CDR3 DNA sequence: TGTGCCAGTAGTATCGTGGCGGGGGTTGGCACAGATACGCAGTATTTT.

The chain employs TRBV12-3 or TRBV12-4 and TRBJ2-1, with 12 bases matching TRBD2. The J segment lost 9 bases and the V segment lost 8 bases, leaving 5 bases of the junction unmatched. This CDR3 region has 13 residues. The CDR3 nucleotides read TGTGCCAGCCGACTAGCGGGAGTAGCTGAGCAGTTCTTC. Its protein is CASRLAGVAEQFF.

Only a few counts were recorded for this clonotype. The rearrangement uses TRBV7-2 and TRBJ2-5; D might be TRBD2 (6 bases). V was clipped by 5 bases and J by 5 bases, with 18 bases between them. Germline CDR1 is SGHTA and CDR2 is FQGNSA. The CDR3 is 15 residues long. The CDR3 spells CASSRIGLLAETQYF. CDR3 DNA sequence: TGTGCCAGCAGCCGAATCGGACTATTGGCGGAGACCCAGTACTTC.

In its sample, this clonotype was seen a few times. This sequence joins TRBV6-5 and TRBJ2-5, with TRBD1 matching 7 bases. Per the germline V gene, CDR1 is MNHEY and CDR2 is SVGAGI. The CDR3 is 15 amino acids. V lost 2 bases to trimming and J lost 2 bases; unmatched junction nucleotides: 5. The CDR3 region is CASSYMTGWQETQYF. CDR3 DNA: TGTGCCAGCAGTTACATGACAGGGTGGCAAGAGACCCAGTACTTC.

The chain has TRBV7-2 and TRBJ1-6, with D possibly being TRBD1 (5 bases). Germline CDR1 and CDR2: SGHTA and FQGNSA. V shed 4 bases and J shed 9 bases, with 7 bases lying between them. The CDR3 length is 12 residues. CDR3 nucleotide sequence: TGTGCCAGCAGCTCTGGGGGTTCACCCCTCCACTTT. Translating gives CASSSGGSPLHF.

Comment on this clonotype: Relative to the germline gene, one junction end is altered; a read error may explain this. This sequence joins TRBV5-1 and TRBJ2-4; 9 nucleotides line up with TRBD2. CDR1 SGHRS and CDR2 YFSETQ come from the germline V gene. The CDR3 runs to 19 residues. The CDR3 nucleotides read TGCGCCAGCAGCTTAGAAGACAGCGGGGGGAAAGGAGCCAGAAACATTCAGTACTTC. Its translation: CASSLEDSGGKGARNIQYF.

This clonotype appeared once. CDR3 protein: CSARDRRSTDTQYF. In DNA, the CDR3 is TGCAGTGCTAGAGATCGGAGAAGTACAGATACGCAGTATTTT. The rearrangement uses TRBV20-1 and TRBJ2-3; D uncertain. The CDR3 contains 14 residues. Germline V lookup: CDR1 DFQATT, CDR2 SNEGSKA (reference sequence). The ends were cut back, 0 bases at V and 3 bases at J, with 10 bases in the middle.

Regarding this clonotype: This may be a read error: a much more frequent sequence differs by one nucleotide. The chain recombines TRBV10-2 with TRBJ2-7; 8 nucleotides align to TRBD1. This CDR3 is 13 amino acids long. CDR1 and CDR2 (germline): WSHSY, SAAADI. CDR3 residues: CATGTGALYEQYF. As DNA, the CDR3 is TGCGCTACCGGGACAGGAGCACTCTACGAGCAGTACTTC.

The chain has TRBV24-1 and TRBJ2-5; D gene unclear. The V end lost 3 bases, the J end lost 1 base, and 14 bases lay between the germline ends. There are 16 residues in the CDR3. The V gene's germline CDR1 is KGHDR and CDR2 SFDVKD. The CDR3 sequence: CATSDIPRPGQETQYF. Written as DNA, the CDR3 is TGTGCCACCAGTGATATCCCCCGCCCAGGCCAAGAGACCCAGTACTTC.